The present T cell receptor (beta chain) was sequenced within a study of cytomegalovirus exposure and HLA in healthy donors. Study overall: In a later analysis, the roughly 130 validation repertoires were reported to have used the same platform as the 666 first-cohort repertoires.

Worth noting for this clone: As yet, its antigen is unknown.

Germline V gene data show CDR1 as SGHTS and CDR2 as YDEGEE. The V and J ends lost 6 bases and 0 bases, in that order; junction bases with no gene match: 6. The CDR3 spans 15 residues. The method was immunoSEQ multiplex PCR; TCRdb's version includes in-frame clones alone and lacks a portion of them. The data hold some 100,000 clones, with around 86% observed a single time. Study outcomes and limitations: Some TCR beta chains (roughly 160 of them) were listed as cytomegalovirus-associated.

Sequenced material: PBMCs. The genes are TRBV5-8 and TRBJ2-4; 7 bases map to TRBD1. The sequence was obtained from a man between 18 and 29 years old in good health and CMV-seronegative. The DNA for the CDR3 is TGTGCCAGCAACTCCGGGACAGTAGCCAAAAACATTCAGTACTTC. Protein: CASNSGTVAKNIQYF.